This record looks at one T cell receptor (beta chain) sequence and its context. Its antigen is unidentified. These data are taken from a study of lymphopenia after photon versus proton radiotherapy. The CDR3 is made up of 13 amino acids. After removal of 4 bases from V and 7 bases from J, the junction contained 6 bases not matched to a gene. Looked up from germline, CDR1 is SGHDN and CDR2 is FVKESK. Notes on the study in general: Survival link was tested only in deceased patients; proton benefit remains a possibility. In patients who died, overall survival fell as post-nadir TCR diversity dropped more. Post-nadir diversity loss with photons came from oligoclonal expansion, particularly CD8+ Temra cells.

The assay was immunoSEQ multiplex PCR, and TCRdb's table has in-frame clones only and misses some. Among 37,000 or so clones, approximately 81% were seen once, and the ten largest hold approximately 2.9%. The sequences come from peripheral blood, collected from a patient treated with photon-based radiotherapy. V gene TRBV14 combines with J gene TRBJ2-7; the match to TRBD1 covers 8 bases. The receptor comes from a man in his forties or fifties with gastric cancer. The CDR3 DNA reads as TGTGCCAGCAGCCCGGACAGGGCACGGGAGCAGTACTTC. This gives the protein CASSPDRAREQYF.